The 5 T cell receptor beta chains in this list originate from one sample, sequenced in a study of T cell responses to AZD1222 COVID-19 vaccine. Clones were read by immunoSEQ multiplex PCR, and TCRdb kept only the in-frame ones, dropping some. The sample has roughly 140,000 clones; 92% are singletons. This specimen was peripheral blood, taken 28 days after the second AZD1222 dose. These receptors were taken from an adult who received the AZD1222 COVID-19 vaccine.

J is TRBJ2-7 and V is TRBV5-1; D gene unclear. The ends were cut back, 2 bases at V and 4 bases at J, with 16 bases in the middle. Germline CDR1 is SGHRS and CDR2 is YFSETQ. This CDR3 region has 15 residues. CDR3: CASSLQTSGPYEQYF. The CDR3 DNA sequence: TGCGCCAGCAGCTTACAGACTTCCGGGCCGTACGAGCAGTACTTC. Full variable domain (rest looked up from reference TRBV5-1 and TRBJ2-7): KAGVTQTPRYLIKTRGQQVTLSCSPISGHRSVSWYQQTPGQGLQFLFEYFSETQRNKGNFPGRFSGRQFSNSRSEMNVSTLELGDSALYLCASSLQTSGPYEQYFGPGTRLTVT.

J is TRBJ2-7 and V is TRBV28; D is undetermined. Deletions cut 2 bases from V and 6 bases from J, with 11 bases between. Germline V gene data show CDR1 as MDHEN and CDR2 as SYDVKM. The CDR3 loop spans 13 amino acids. The chain's CDR3 is CASSLRQVGEQYF. CDR3 DNA: TGTGCCAGCAGTTTAAGGCAGGTGGGCGAGCAGTACTTC.

For the CDR3, the DNA is TGTGCCAGCAGTGAAGACAGGGAAGAGACCCAGTACTTC. It is translated as CASSEDREETQYF. This rearrangement joins TRBV2 to TRBJ2-5; D is perhaps TRBD1 (6 bases). The germline V gene encodes CDR1 SNHLY and CDR2 FYNNEI. The CDR3 contains 13 residues. Deletions cut 1 base from V and 3 bases from J, with 6 bases between.

V is TRBV6-5 and J is TRBJ1-3, with D uncertain. CDR1 is MNHEY, CDR2 SVGAGI, per germline. V was trimmed by 0 bases and J by 3 bases, leaving 9 bases between them. This CDR3 comprises 15 residues. The CDR3 sequence: CASSYSGVFGNTIYF. The CDR3, as DNA: TGTGCCAGCAGTTACTCCGGGGTCTTTGGAAACACCATATATTTT.

The rearrangement links TRBV3-1 (or the pseudogene TRBV3-2) to TRBJ2-1, with 12 bases fitting TRBD2. CDR3 size: 16 residues. Germline V gives CDR1 LGHDT, CDR2 YNNKEL (reference sequence). Trimming took 1 base from V and 15 from J; bases not matched to a gene: 13. Here the CDR3 reads CASSQGSLAGGGTSFF. CDR3 in DNA: TGTGCCAGCAGCCAAGGTTCTCTAGCGGGAGGGGGCACGTCGTTCTTC.